This TCR beta chain stems from a study of beta chain features in type 1 diabetes (dated by TCRdb to 2016 to 2019). In the study overall: Mean age, gender distribution, total cell number and subset yield did not differ between patients and healthy donors. In the study, TCRB repertoires of sorted circulating CD4+ T cell subsets from recently diagnosed type 1 diabetes patients were compared with those of matched healthy donors. Across all samples, around 100 million sorted cells were examined, and cell number per subset correlated strongly with RNA yield. Naive and central memory subsets were obtained from all 30 or so donors, but regulatory and stem cell-like memory subsets were isolated from only 8 patients and roughly eight healthy donors.

Taken from cysteine to phenylalanine, the CDR3 has 13 residues. Only CDR3 DNA is held: 39 bases, read in frame from base 1. The germline V gene (reference sequence) yields SGHAT for CDR1 and FQDESV for CDR2. Between the V and J ends, shortened by 2 bases and 5 bases respectively, the junction contains 9 bases. Each donor gave one peripheral blood draw, around 0.12 L on average, collected into heparinised tubes. A BD FACSAria II and a panel including CD45RO, CCR7, CD25, CD127, CD95 and CD27 were used to sort naive, central memory, regulatory and stem cell-like memory CD4+ T cells. Purity was above 95% for every sorted population. PBMCs were separated immediately by Lymphoprep density gradient centrifugation and were stained directly, without being cultured. To minimize batch effects, samples were stained and sorted in pairs, one healthy donor with one patient per experiment. The High Capacity cDNA Reverse Transcription Kit was used to reverse transcribe all of the isolated RNA, meaning that expressed TCRB transcripts were what got sequenced. Naive, central memory and regulatory T cell samples underwent deep immunoSEQ sequencing, averaging roughly 3.4 million total reads per sample. Sorted cells were lysed in RLT buffer and RNA was extracted with DNase-treated RNeasy Micro or Mini kits, depending on cell number. Each cell subset was processed on its own to prevent cross-contamination, while patient and healthy donor samples were processed together. The immunoSEQ multiplex PCR was used to amplify TCRB sequences from cDNA, generating 87-bp fragments that spanned the CDR3 region. Sequencing of the amplicons was performed on the Illumina HiSeq platform. The original pipeline was this. PCR bias was computationally corrected using synthetic template baselines, reads within Hamming distance 2 were collapsed, and singletons that could not be merged were discarded. By aligning reads against IMGT, V, D and J genes, CDR3 length, and insertions or deletions at six rearrangement sites were assigned. Within each subset, clonotype counts were normalized to sorted cell number, after which true diversity and Gini coefficients were computed with the tcR R package. The overlap coefficient, calculated on TCRB nucleotide sequences, was used to quantify repertoire sharing. As a proxy for the pre-selection repertoire, out-of-frame TCRB sequences from naive cells were analyzed. In TCRdb, the immuneACCESS table is reduced to in-frame sequences with V and J assigned. These tables do not hold every clone; where another copy was compared, an unresolved V gene accounts for under half, and the others remain unexplained. Clone size and the V and J calls come from that table; the DNA yielded D and trimming. This sample comprises some 500,000 clones, over 10% of them detected only once. The top ten clones comprise 0.046% of the sample.

Turning to this clone: Its antigen is currently not known. No quality values exist for individual bases; no much larger clone is one base distant.

General study outcomes and caveats: PCR may preferentially amplify shorter templates, but because patient and control samples were amplified and corrected together, any resulting skew would affect both groups equally. Because cDNA rather than genomic DNA was sequenced, highly expressing activated cells could have been over-represented, although no difference in activation and CD3 levels was found between groups. Naive, central memory and regulatory TCRB repertoires appeared to be more similar among patients than among healthy donors. HLA sub-analyses involved small numbers of individuals, so any influence of HLA type on TCRB rearrangement remained unresolved. Type 1 diabetes patients showed a moderate but significant shortening of TCRB CDR3 length in all four CD4+ subsets. Fewer insertions and more nucleotide deletions at VDJ recombination sites were observed in patients with type 1 diabetes, implying thymic rearrangement abnormalities.

This chain joins TRBV11-1 to TRBJ2-5, with the D gene uncertain. The receptor was derived from a woman aged 18-35 years in good health. Sequenced material: naive CD4+ T cells from blood. The sample's cell subset or site label is to be understood as: true naive CD4+ T cells. CDR3 region: CASSLSVVETQYF. At the DNA level, the sequence is TGTGCCAGCAGCTTATCGGTAGTGGAGACCCAGTACTTC. The full variable domain, with segments outside the CDR3 supplied by the reference TRBV11-1 and TRBJ2-5 proteins, appears as EAEVAQSPRYKITEKSQAVAFWCDPISGHATLYWYRQILGQGPELLVQFQDESVVDDSQLPKDRFSAERLKGVDSTLKIQPAELGDSAMYLCASSLSVVETQYFGPGTRLLVL.